Given below is one T cell receptor beta chain in context. Per the original data handling: Estimates of nucleated cell counts were drawn from the amplification of reference gene primers. The repertoire was sequenced with immunoSEQ multiplex PCR; TCRdb's copy has only in-frame clones and lacks some. Clone size and the V and J calls come from that table; the DNA yielded D and trimming. The sample holds around 160,000 clones; 84% are singletons and the top ten take roughly 19%. The data originate from a study of blood T cell repertoires in COVID-19. About the research overall: Specimens from acute and convalescent COVID-19 originated in the United States, Italy and Spain. Sample material is recorded as cDNA or gDNA derived from T cells, B-cell-depleted T cells, or PBMCs.

CDR3 size: 14 residues. The V segment lost 9 bases and the J segment 2 bases; nucleotides outside the gene matches: 7. Germline V gives CDR1 LNHNV, CDR2 YYDKDF (reference sequence). This sequence originates from a woman older than 75 with acute or convalescent COVID-19. Sequenced material: peripheral blood. This chain joins TRBV15 and TRBJ1-5; 7 bases are shared with TRBD1. In nucleotides, the CDR3 is TGTGCCACAGCCCGACAGGGTCGCAATCAGCCCCAGCATTTT. Translating gives CATARQGRNQPQHF. Drawing the rest from reference TRBV15 and TRBJ1-5, the complete variable domain is DAMVIQNPRYQVTQFGKPVTLSCSQTLNHNVMYWYQQKSSQAPKLLFHYYDKDFNNEADTPDNFQSRRPNTSFCFLDIRSPGLGDTAMYLCATARQGRNQPQHFGDGTRLSIL.